The T cell receptor (beta chain) under discussion was sequenced for a study of blood T cell repertoires in COVID-19. At the level of the study: From T cells, B-cell-depleted T cells, or PBMCs came the material, which was cDNA or gDNA.

In assigning cohorts, the study relied on participant-reported clinical history. Authors' methods: Amplification from reference gene primers served as the basis for estimated nucleated cell counts. TCRdb's copy holds only in-frame clones and misses some; the assay was immunoSEQ multiplex PCR. That table supplies the V and J calls and clone size; D and trimming were determined from the DNA. The table has about 320,000 clones, around 85% seen once. The sequenced sample consisted of PBMCs or T cells enriched from blood (not recorded which). The source is a woman in her 30s who had been exposed to COVID-19.

The CDR3 loop is CASGTGQGMNTEAFF. The CDR3 nucleotides read TGCGCCAGCGGAACCGGACAGGGAATGAACACTGAAGCTTTCTTT. The gene calls are TRBV5-1 and TRBJ1-1, with 8 bases fitting TRBD1. This CDR3 contains 15 residues. The V segment lost 7 bases and the J segment 0 bases; nucleotides outside the gene matches: 8. Germline values: CDR1 SGHRS, CDR2 YFSETQ.